This entry describes one T cell receptor beta chain. The time point: peripheral blood 6 weeks after treatment start. This sample is drawn from a study of PD-L1 blockade in urothelial cancer. In the study overall: Patients commenced intravenous atezolizumab, 1,200 mg every 3 weeks, in about 2014.

The CDR3 runs 11 residues. V lost 6 bases to trimming and J lost 5 bases, with 7 bases between them. Germline V CDR1 and CDR2: MNHEY, SVGAGI. Synthetic spike-ins, TCR analog templates, were added into each PCR. Using immunoSEQ multiplex PCR, the repertoire was profiled, and TCRdb retains in-frame clones only, with some absent. The repertoire holds roughly 76,000 clones, with around 93% as singletons. The specimen comprised PBMCs, sampled around atezolizumab (anti-PD-L1) treatment. This sequence was found in an elderly woman with urothelial cancer. This chain links TRBV6-5 with TRBJ1-1, with D possibly matching TRBD1 (6 bases). The CDR3 DNA is TGTGCCAGCAGACAGGGAACTGAAGCTTTCTTT. Translating it yields CASRQGTEAFF.